This T cell receptor (beta chain) originates from a study of cytomegalovirus exposure and HLA in healthy donors. Notes on the study in general: More clonal expansion characterized HLA-associated TCR beta chains than equally common others in a later analysis. Trimming of TCR beta V- and J-genes showed a link, identified in a later analysis, to a missense DCLRE1C variant. Presence/absence analyses assumed roughly uniform sequencing depth across donors.

V shed 2 bases and J 3 bases; nucleotides not matched to a gene: 5. The CDR3 totals 15 residues. Germline-derived CDR1 and CDR2 are SGDLS and YYNGEE. Everyone who donated was a healthy bone marrow donor. In its sample, this clone was seen a few times. Its antigen is not known. This PCR relied on a set of 60 Vbeta primers and 13 Jbeta primers. Data came from immunoSEQ multiplex PCR; TCRdb stores just in-frame clones and leaves some out. The repertoire consists of about 200,000 clones, with roughly 77% occurring once and the leading ten covering approximately 0.36%. Sequencing input: PBMCs. The chain is built from TRBV9 and TRBJ2-5, with TRBD2 identical over 9 bases. This sequence was found in a male donor in good health and CMV-seropositive. CDR3: CASSVTSGGKETQYF. CDR3 bases: TGTGCCAGCAGCGTCACCAGCGGGGGGAAAGAGACCCAGTACTTC.